Listed below are T cell receptor beta chains from one sample, sequenced in a study of OX40 agonist ivuxolimab in advanced cancers. The protocol was immunoSEQ multiplex PCR, while the TCRdb copy is restricted to in-frame clones and leaves out a portion. The sample has about 83,000 clones, 80% to 90% seen once. The material sequenced was CD4+ or CD8+ T cells sorted from blood, taken in a trial of the OX40 agonist ivuxolimab. The source is an adult with an advanced solid tumor such as melanoma, head and neck, liver or kidney cancer. CDR3s include the opening cysteine and the closing phenylalanine or tryptophan. Each record gives: clone size, V gene, D gene, J gene, CDR3 protein, CDR3 DNA. The D gene is left open where the match is weak. Some rows mark clone size as missing; the rest say once, few, many or name a class of expanded clone.

clone size: NA; V gene: TRBV6-5; D gene: NA; J gene: TRBJ1-2; CDR3 protein: CASTWGGNYGYTF; CDR3 DNA: TGTGCCAGCACCTGGGGGGGAAACTATGGCTACACCTTC
clone size: NA; V gene: TRBV28; D gene: TRBD1; J gene: TRBJ2-1; CDR3 protein: CASRDRGGNEQFF; CDR3 DNA: TGTGCCAGTCGGGACAGGGGGGGCAATGAGCAGTTCTTC
clone size: NA; V gene: TRBV5-4; D gene: TRBD1; J gene: TRBJ1-1; CDR3 protein: CASSLRDRGLDTEAFF; CDR3 DNA: TGTGCCAGCAGCCTCCGGGACAGGGGGCTGGACACTGAAGCTTTCTTT
clone size: NA; V gene: TRBV7-6; D gene: TRBD2; J gene: TRBJ2-1; CDR3 protein: CASSLEVAGEQNEQFF; CDR3 DNA: TGTGCCAGCAGCTTAGAAGTAGCGGGGGAACAGAATGAGCAGTTCTTC
clone size: NA; V gene: TRBV7-9; D gene: TRBD2; J gene: TRBJ2-7; CDR3 protein: CASSLPTSGSYEQYF; CDR3 DNA: TGTGCCAGCAGCTTACCCACTAGCGGATCCTACGAGCAGTACTTC
clone size: NA; V gene: TRBV19; D gene: NA; J gene: TRBJ2-3; CDR3 protein: CASSIIGVGTDTQYF; CDR3 DNA: TGTGCCAGTAGTATCATAGGGGTGGGCACAGATACGCAGTATTTT
clone size: NA; V gene: TRBV6-5; D gene: NA; J gene: TRBJ1-2; CDR3 protein: CASSEVGTGGGYTF; CDR3 DNA: TGTGCCAGCAGCGAAGTGGGAACCGGGGGAGGCTACACCTTC
clone size: once; V gene: TRBV7-2; D gene: NA; J gene: TRBJ1-1; CDR3 protein: CASSRQVFTEAFF; CDR3 DNA: TGTGCCAGCAGCAGACAGGTTTTCACTGAAGCTTTCTTT
clone size: NA; V gene: TRBV6-1; D gene: NA; J gene: TRBJ2-6; CDR3 protein: CASGRGISGANVLTF; CDR3 DNA: TGTGCCAGCGGCCGGGGTATCTCTGGGGCCAACGTCCTGACTTTC
clone size: NA; V gene: TRBV9; D gene: NA; J gene: TRBJ1-6; CDR3 protein: CASSVGGGENSPLHF; CDR3 DNA: TGTGCCAGCAGCGTAGGAGGAGGTGAGAATTCACCCCTCCACTTT
clone size: NA; V gene: TRBV2; D gene: NA; J gene: TRBJ2-3; CDR3 protein: CASSEAFDTQYF; CDR3 DNA: TGTGCCAGCAGTGAAGCTTTTGATACGCAGTATTTT
clone size: NA; V gene: TRBV7-3; D gene: NA; J gene: TRBJ1-2; CDR3 protein: CASSLTGDINYGYTF; CDR3 DNA: TGTGCCAGCAGCTTAACTGGGGACATAAACTATGGCTACACCTTC
clone size: few; V gene: TRBV2; D gene: NA; J gene: TRBJ1-6; CDR3 protein: CASSEISYSPLHF; CDR3 DNA: TGTGCCAGCAGTGAAATTAGTTATTCACCCCTCCACTTT
clone size: NA; V gene: TRBV7-2; D gene: TRBD1; J gene: TRBJ2-5; CDR3 protein: CASSFRGMRASTRAETQYF; CDR3 DNA: TGTGCCAGCAGCTTCAGGGGGATGAGGGCCAGCACCCGAGCGGAGACCCAGTACTTC
clone size: NA; V gene: TRBV27; D gene: NA; J gene: TRBJ2-5; CDR3 protein: CASSPTFTYQETQYF; CDR3 DNA: TGTGCCAGCAGCCCTACCTTTACGTACCAAGAGACCCAGTACTTC
clone size: NA; V gene: TRBV2; D gene: TRBD1; J gene: TRBJ1-5; CDR3 protein: CASRGRTGDQPQHF; CDR3 DNA: TGTGCCAGCAGGGGGAGGACAGGGGATCAGCCCCAGCATTTT
clone size: NA; V gene: TRBV5-1; D gene: NA; J gene: TRBJ1-1; CDR3 protein: CASSLAALGTQNTEAFF; CDR3 DNA: TGCGCCAGCAGCTTGGCCGCGCTCGGGACACAAAACACTGAAGCTTTCTTT
clone size: NA; V gene: TRBV5-4; D gene: NA; J gene: TRBJ1-2; CDR3 protein: CASSSRTDGYTF; CDR3 DNA: TGTGCCAGCAGCTCTAGGACGGATGGCTACACCTTC